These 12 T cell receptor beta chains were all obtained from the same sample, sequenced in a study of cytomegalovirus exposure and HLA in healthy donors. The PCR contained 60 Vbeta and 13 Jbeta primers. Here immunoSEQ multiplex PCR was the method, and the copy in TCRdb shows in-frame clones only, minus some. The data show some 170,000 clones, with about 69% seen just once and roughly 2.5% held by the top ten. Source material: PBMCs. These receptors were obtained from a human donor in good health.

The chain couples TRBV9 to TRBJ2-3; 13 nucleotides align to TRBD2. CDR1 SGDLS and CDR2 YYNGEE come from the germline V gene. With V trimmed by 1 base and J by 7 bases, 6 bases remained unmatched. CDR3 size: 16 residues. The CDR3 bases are TGTGCCAGCAGCGTATTATCACTAGCGGGGGGGCATACGCAGTATTTT. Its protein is CASSVLSLAGGHTQYF.

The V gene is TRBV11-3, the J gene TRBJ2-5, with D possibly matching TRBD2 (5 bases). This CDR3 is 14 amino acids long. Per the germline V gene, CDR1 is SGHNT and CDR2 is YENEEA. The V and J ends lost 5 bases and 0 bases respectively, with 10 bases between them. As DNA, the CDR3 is TGTGCCAGCAGCCCATACGGGAACCAAGAGACCCAGTACTTC. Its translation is CASSPYGNQETQYF.

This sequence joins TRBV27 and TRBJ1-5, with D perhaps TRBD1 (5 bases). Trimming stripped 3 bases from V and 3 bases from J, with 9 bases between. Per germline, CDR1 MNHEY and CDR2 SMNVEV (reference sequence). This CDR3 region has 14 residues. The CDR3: CASSFGGVNQPQHF. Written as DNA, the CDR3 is TGTGCCAGCAGTTTTGGGGGGGTCAATCAGCCCCAGCATTTT.

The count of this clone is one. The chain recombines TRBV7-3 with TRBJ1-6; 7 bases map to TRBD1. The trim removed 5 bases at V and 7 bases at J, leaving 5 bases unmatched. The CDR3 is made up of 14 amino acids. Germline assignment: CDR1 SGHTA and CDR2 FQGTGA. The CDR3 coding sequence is TGTGCCAGCAGCACACAGGGGAGAAATTCACCCCTCCACTTT. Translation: CASSTQGRNSPLHF. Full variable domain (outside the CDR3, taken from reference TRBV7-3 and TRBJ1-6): GAGVSQTPSNKVTEKGKYVELRCDPISGHTALYWYRQSLGQGPEFLIYFQGTGAADDSGLPNDRFFAVRPEGSVSTLKIQRTERGDSAVYLCASSTQGRNSPLHFGNGTRLTVT.

The CDR3 region has the DNA TGTGCCAGCAGATCTTGGGTGCGGGGGGCTAGCACAGATACGCAGTATTTT. Translation: CASRSWVRGASTDTQYF. The V and J genes are TRBV21-1 and TRBJ2-3; TRBD2, the table's D call, lacks a check against the DNA. TRBV21-1 constitutes a pseudogene. The CDR3 is 17 residues long.

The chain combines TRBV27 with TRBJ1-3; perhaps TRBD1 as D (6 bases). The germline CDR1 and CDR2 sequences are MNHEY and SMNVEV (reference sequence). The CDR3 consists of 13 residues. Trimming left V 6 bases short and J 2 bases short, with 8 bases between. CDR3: CASRSGAGNTIYF. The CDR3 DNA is TGTGCCAGCAGATCAGGGGCTGGAAACACCATATATTTT.

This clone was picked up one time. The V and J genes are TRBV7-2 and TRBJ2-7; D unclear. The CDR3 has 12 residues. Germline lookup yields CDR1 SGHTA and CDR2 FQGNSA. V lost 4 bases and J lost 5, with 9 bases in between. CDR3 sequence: CASSSPADEQYF. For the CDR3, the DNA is TGTGCCAGCAGCTCACCCGCGGACGAGCAGTACTTC.

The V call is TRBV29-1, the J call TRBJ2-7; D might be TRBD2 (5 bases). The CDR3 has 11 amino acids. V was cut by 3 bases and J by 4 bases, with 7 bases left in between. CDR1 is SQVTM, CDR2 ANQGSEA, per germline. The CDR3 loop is CSVDSGYEQYF. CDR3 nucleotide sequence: TGCAGCGTTGACTCGGGATACGAGCAGTACTTC.

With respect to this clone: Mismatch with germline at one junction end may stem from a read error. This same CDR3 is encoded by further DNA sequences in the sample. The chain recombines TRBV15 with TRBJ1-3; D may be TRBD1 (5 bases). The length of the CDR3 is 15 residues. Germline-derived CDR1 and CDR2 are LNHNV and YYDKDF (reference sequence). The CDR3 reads CATSRDRGAGNTIYF. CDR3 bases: TGTGCCACCAGCAGAGATAGGGGTGCTGGTAACACCATATATTTT.

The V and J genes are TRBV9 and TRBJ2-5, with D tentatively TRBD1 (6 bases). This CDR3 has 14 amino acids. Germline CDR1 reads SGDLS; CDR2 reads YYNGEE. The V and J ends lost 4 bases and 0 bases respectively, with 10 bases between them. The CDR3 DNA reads TGTGCCAGCAGCCCAGGGACATACCAAGAGACCCAGTACTTC. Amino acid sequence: CASSPGTYQETQYF.

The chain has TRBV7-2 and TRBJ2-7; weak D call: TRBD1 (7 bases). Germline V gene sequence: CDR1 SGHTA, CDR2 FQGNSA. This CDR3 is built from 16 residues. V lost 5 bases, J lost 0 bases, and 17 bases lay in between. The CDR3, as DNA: TGTGCCAGCAGCCAAAGGGCAGGGGGACTCTCCTACGAGCAGTACTTC. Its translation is CASSQRAGGLSYEQYF.

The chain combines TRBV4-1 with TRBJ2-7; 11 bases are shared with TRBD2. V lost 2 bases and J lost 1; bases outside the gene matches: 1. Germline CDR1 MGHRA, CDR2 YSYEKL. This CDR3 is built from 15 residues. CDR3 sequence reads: CASSQLAGGSYEQYF. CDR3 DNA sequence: TGCGCCAGCAGCCAACTAGCGGGGGGTTCCTACGAGCAGTACTTC.